This T cell receptor (beta chain) was documented in a study of T cells of healthy individuals. The germline V gene encodes CDR1 SGHTA and CDR2 FQGTGA. The trim removed 2 bases at V and 5 bases at J, leaving 4 bases unmatched. There are 16 residues in the CDR3. This clonotype was recorded once. MiXCR, run by TCRdb on the 5' RACE reads, gives a single entry per CDR3 protein. The repertoire includes around 63,000 distinct CDR3 sequences, roughly 17% of them detected once, and 4% to 5% sits in the top ten. This receptor was identified in a human donor in good health. The genes are TRBV7-3 and TRBJ2-5; 14 bases agree with TRBD2. CDR3 in DNA: TGTGCCAGCAGCTTACAGGGACTAGCGGGGGTGGAGACCCAGTACTTC. Amino acid sequence: CASSLQGLAGVETQYF.